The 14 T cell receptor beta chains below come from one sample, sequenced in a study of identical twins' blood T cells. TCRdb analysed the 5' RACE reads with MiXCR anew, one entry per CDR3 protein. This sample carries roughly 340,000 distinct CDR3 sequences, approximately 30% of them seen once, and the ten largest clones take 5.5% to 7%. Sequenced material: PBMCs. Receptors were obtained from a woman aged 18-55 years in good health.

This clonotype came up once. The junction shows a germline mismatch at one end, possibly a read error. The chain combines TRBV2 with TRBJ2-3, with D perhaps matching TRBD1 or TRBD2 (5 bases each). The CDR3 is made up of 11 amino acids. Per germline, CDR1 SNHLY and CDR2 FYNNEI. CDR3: CASSDRDGPFF. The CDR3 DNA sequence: TGTGCCAGCAGTGACCGGGACGGTCCTTTTTTC.

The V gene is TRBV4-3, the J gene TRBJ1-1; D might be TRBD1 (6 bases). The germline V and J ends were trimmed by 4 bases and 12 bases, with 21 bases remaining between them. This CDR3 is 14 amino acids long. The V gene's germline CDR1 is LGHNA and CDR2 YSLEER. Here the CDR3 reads CASSPARGAPETFF. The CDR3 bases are TGCGCCAGCAGCCCGGCAAGGGGGGCCCCAGAGACTTTCTTT.

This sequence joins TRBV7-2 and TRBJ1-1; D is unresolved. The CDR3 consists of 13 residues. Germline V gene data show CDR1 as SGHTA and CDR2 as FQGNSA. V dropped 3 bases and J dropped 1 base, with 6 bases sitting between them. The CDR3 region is CASSFWENTEAFF. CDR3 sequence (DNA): TGTGCCAGCAGCTTTTGGGAGAACACTGAAGCTTTCTTT. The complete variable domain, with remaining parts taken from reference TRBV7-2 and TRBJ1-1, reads GAGVSQSPSNKVTEKGKDVELRCDPISGHTALYWYRQSLGQGLEFLIYFQGNSAPDKSGLPSDRFSAERTGGSVSTLTIQRTQQEDSAVYLCASSFWENTEAFFGQGTRLTVV.

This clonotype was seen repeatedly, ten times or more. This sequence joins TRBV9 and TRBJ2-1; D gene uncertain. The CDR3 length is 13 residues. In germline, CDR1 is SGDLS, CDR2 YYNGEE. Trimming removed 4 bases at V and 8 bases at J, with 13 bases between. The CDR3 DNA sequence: TGTGCCAGCAGCCCCATCTTTCTCGATGAGCAGTTCTTC. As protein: CASSPIFLDEQFF.

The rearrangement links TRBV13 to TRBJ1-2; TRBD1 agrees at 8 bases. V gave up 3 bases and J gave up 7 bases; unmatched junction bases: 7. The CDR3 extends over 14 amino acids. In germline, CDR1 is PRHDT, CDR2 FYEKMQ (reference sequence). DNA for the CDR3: TGTGCCAGCAGCTTTGGGACAGGTAGTAGTGGCTACACCTTC. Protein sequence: CASSFGTGSSGYTF.

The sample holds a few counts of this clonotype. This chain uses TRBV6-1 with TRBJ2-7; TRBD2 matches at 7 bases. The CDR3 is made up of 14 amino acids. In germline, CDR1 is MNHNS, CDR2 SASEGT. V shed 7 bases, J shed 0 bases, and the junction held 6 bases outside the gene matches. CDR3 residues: CASNSPGGSYEQYF. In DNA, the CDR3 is TGTGCCAGCAACTCTCCGGGGGGCTCCTACGAGCAGTACTTC.

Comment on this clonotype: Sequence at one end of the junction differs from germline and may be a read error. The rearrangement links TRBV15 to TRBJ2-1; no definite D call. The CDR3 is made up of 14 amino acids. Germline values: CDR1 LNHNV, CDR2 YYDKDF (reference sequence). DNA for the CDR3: TGTGCCACCAGCGCAAGATACTCCTACAATGATCAGTTCTTC. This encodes CATSARYSYNDQFF.

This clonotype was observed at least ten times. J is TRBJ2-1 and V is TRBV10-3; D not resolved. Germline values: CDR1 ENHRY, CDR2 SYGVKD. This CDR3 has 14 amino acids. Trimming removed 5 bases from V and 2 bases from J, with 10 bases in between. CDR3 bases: TGTGCCATCAGTCCTAACGGCCCCTACAATGAGCAGTTCTTC. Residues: CAISPNGPYNEQFF.

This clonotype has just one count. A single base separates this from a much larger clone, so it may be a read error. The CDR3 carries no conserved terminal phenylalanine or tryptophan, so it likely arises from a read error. The DNA of the CDR3 is TGCGCCAGCAGTGAGGCGAACACTGAAGCTTTCCTT. Translation gives CASSEANTEAFL. The chain is built from TRBV10-2 and TRBJ1-1, with D uncertain. The CDR3 runs 12 residues. Germline CDR1 and CDR2: WSHSY and SAAADI. The V and J ends lost 2 bases and 1 base respectively, with 2 bases between them.

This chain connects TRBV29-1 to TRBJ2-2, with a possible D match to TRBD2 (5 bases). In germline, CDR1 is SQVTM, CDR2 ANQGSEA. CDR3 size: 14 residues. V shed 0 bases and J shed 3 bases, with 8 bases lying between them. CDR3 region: CSVEEDSYTGELFF. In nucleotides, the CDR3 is TGCAGCGTTGAAGAGGACTCTTACACCGGGGAGCTGTTTTTT.

The CDR3: CASSLRDRGSTEAFF. In nucleotides, the CDR3 is TGTGCCAGCAGCTTAAGGGACAGGGGAAGCACTGAAGCTTTCTTT. This chain connects TRBV11-3 to TRBJ1-1; 10 bases line up with TRBD1. The V gene's germline CDR1 is SGHNT and CDR2 YENEEA. Losses at the gene ends were 2 bases for V and 4 bases for J; bases not matched to a gene: 4. This CDR3 contains 15 residues.

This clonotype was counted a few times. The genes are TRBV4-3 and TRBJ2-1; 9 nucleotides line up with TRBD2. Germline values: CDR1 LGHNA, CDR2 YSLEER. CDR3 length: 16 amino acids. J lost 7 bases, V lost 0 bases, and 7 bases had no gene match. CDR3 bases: TGCGCCAGCAGCCAAGATATCGGCGGGAGGGCAAATGAGCAGTTCTTC. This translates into CASSQDIGGRANEQFF.

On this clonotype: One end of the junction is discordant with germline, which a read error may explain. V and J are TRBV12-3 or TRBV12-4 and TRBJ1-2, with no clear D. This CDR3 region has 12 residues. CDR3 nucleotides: TGTGCCAGCAGTTGGGGAGTCCATGGCGACACCTTC. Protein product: CASSWGVHGDTF.

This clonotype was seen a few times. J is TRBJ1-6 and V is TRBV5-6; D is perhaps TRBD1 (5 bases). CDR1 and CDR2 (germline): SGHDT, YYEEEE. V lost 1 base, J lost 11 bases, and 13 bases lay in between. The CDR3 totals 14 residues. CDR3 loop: CASSLNQGGAPLHF. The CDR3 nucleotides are TGTGCCAGCAGCTTGAATCAGGGTGGCGCACCCCTCCACTTT.